Listed below are T cell receptor beta chains from one sample, sequenced in a study of cytomegalovirus exposure and HLA in healthy donors. Using immunoSEQ multiplex PCR, the repertoire was profiled, and TCRdb retains in-frame clones only, with some absent. The table shows under 50,000 clones, with about 70% occurring only once. Sequenced sample: PBMCs. The receptors stem from a young man in good health and CMV-seronegative. Both conserved end residues are part of each CDR3. Each record gives: V gene, clone size, J gene, CDR3 protein. Size is stated for part of the rows, as once, few or many counts, or as a class when the clone is expanded.

V: TRBV29-1; size: few; J: TRBJ1-1; CDR3: CSVRQGAGNTEAFF
V: TRBV9; size: NA; J: TRBJ1-2; CDR3: CASRKTSPGGNYGYTF
V: TRBV10-2; size: NA; J: TRBJ2-1; CDR3: CASGKVAGGQYNEQFF
V: TRBV2; size: NA; J: TRBJ1-3; CDR3: CASSLIGVSLSGNTIYF
V: TRBV13; size: NA; J: TRBJ1-4; CDR3: CASSPRTGEKLFF
V: TRBV5-1; size: NA; J: TRBJ2-7; CDR3: CASSLSAGLAGGVTYEQYF
V: TRBV7-2; size: NA; J: TRBJ1-2; CDR3: CASRQTGLNPPGYTF
V: TRBV9; size: NA; J: TRBJ1-2; CDR3: CASSRQGAGYGYTF
V: TRBV27; size: NA; J: TRBJ2-7; CDR3: CASSRLAERYEQYF
V: TRBV29-1; size: NA; J: TRBJ1-1; CDR3: CSSRGGNGDTEAFF
V: TRBV11-2; size: NA; J: TRBJ2-2; CDR3: CASSSRQENTGELFF
V: TRBV6-5; size: NA; J: TRBJ1-1; CDR3: CASSYSGGTEAFF
V: TRBV30; size: once; J: TRBJ1-2; CDR3: CAWSVRTGTGYTF
V: TRBV18; size: NA; J: TRBJ2-2; CDR3: CASSPLRDTGELFF
V: TRBV14; size: NA; J: TRBJ2-7; CDR3: CASSVPGTTYEQYF
V: TRBV18; size: NA; J: TRBJ1-5; CDR3: CASSPRGRGSNQPQHF
V: TRBV6-5; size: NA; J: TRBJ2-7; CDR3: CASSFGLAGGYEQYF
V: TRBV5-8; size: NA; J: TRBJ1-1; CDR3: CASSFQGRGEAFF
V: TRBV6-5; size: NA; J: TRBJ1-1; CDR3: CASSYLGFGSGAEAFF
V: TRBV11-2; size: NA; J: TRBJ2-1; CDR3: CASSFGTGENEQFF
V: TRBV9; size: NA; J: TRBJ1-3; CDR3: CASSVGSSGNTIYF
V: TRBV27; size: NA; J: TRBJ2-7; CDR3: CASSPPLAGEQYF
V: TRBV4-1; size: NA; J: TRBJ1-1; CDR3: CASSQQDRVTEAFF
V: TRBV10-2; size: NA; J: TRBJ2-7; CDR3: CASSGGQDFSYEQYF
V: TRBV5-1; size: NA; J: TRBJ2-1; CDR3: CASSLTGTSGTQFF
V: TRBV29-1; size: NA; J: TRBJ1-1; CDR3: CSVGTVTEAFF
V: TRBV7-2; size: NA; J: TRBJ1-5; CDR3: CASSLRGGFQPQHF
V: TRBV7-2; size: NA; J: TRBJ2-1; CDR3: CASSLDSGRARVEQFF
V: TRBV7-2; size: few; J: TRBJ2-6; CDR3: CASSFRGPGANVLTF
V: TRBV6-5; size: NA; J: TRBJ2-7; CDR3: CASSYRQGAEEQYF
V: TRBV27; size: NA; J: TRBJ2-2; CDR3: CASSLSAGGYTGELFF
V: TRBV6-5; size: NA; J: TRBJ2-4; CDR3: CASSRQEMAKNIQYF
V: TRBV5-8; size: once; J: TRBJ2-1; CDR3: CASSRGRGGSYNEQFF
V: TRBV5-1; size: NA; J: TRBJ1-2; CDR3: CASSLYADGYTF
V: TRBV5-4; size: once; J: TRBJ2-1; CDR3: CASTTSGAYNEQFF
V: TRBV6-4; size: NA; J: TRBJ1-1; CDR3: CASSDSDRDPTEAFF
V: TRBV4-1; size: NA; J: TRBJ2-1; CDR3: CASRLVGRGVDEQFF
V: TRBV27; size: NA; J: TRBJ2-5; CDR3: CASSTGLTQYF
V: TRBV2; size: NA; J: TRBJ1-5; CDR3: CASRLQPQGQQPQHF
V: TRBV2; size: NA; J: TRBJ2-1; CDR3: CASSEDSTYNEQFF
V: TRBV6-5; size: NA; J: TRBJ1-2; CDR3: CASSNLGTGKGYTF
V: TRBV4-1; size: NA; J: TRBJ1-5; CDR3: CASSHGQGGAQPQHF